This record covers a single T cell receptor (beta chain). The entry originates in a study of blood T cell repertoires in COVID-19. Across the study: Researchers got acute and convalescent COVID-19 samples from the United States, Italy and Spain. T cells, B-cell-depleted T cells, or PBMCs provided the cDNA or gDNA that served as material.

CDR3 length: 15 amino acids. V shed 2 bases, J shed 6 bases, and the junction held 6 bases outside the gene matches. Germline CDR1 is KGHDR and CDR2 is SFDVKD. As originally analysed: By means of reference gene primer amplification, nucleated cell counts were estimated. Data came from immunoSEQ multiplex PCR; TCRdb stores just in-frame clones and leaves some out. V and J calls plus clone size are reproduced from that table; the DNA served to infer D and trimming. Of about 100,000 clones listed, 70% to 80% are singletons. V is TRBV24-1 and J is TRBJ2-1; TRBD2 matches at 7 bases. The origin of this receptor is a man aged 65 to 85 with active or convalescent COVID-19. Source material: peripheral blood. The CDR3 DNA reads TGTGCCACCAGTGATTGGACCCCTAGCGGCAATGAGCAGTTCTTC. Amino acids: CATSDWTPSGNEQFF.